The next 21 T cell receptor beta chains were all read from a single sample in a study of blood T cell repertoires in COVID-19. Assay: immunoSEQ multiplex PCR; the TCRdb copy retains only in-frame clones and omits some. The profile shows about 120,000 clones, 79% of them singletons. Sequencing used peripheral blood. The receptors come from a woman older than 75 with acute or convalescent COVID-19.

The genes are TRBV7-2 and TRBJ2-1, with a possible D match to TRBD1 (5 bases). This CDR3 comprises 15 residues. The V gene's germline CDR1 is SGHTA and CDR2 FQGNSA. Trimming pared 0 bases from V and 4 bases from J, leaving 10 bases between. This chain's CDR3 is CASSLAAQAYNEQFF. CDR3 bases: TGTGCCAGCAGCTTAGCCGCACAGGCATACAATGAGCAGTTCTTC.

CDR3 in DNA: TGCGCCAGCAGCGACCGAGGCGCGGGAGCCTACAATGAGCAGTTCTTC. Translating it yields CASSDRGAGAYNEQFF. This chain uses TRBV5-1 with TRBJ2-1, with 7 bases identical to TRBD2. The CDR3 contains 16 residues. V was clipped by 4 bases and J by 2 bases; unmatched bases: 9. CDR1 is SGHRS and CDR2 is YFSETQ in the germline V gene.

The genes are TRBV3-1 (or the pseudogene TRBV3-2) and TRBJ2-3; no clear D. V was trimmed by 3 bases and J by 4 bases, leaving 11 bases between them. The germline CDR1 and CDR2 sequences are LGHDT and YNNKEL (reference sequence). This CDR3 region has 14 residues. CDR3 bases: TGTGCCAGCAGCCACCCGCTAGGTCCAGATACGCAGTATTTT. This sequence encodes CASSHPLGPDTQYF.

The chain recombines TRBV11-3 with TRBJ1-1; 8 bases match TRBD1. V was clipped by 2 bases and J by 4 bases; unmatched bases: 6. The germline V gene encodes CDR1 SGHNT and CDR2 YENEEA. The CDR3 covers 15 residues. Here the CDR3 reads CASSLSGGPSTEAFF. The CDR3 DNA is TGTGCCAGCAGCTTATCAGGGGGCCCGTCCACTGAAGCTTTCTTT.

The genes are TRBV2 and TRBJ1-1, with TRBD1 identical over 7 bases. With V trimmed by 8 bases and J by 0 bases, 6 bases remained unmatched. This CDR3 has 14 amino acids. CDR1 and CDR2 from the germline V gene are SNHLY and FYNNEI. The chain's CDR3 is CASAPQGLNTEAFF. The DNA for the CDR3 is TGTGCCAGCGCCCCACAGGGGTTGAACACTGAAGCTTTCTTT.

The chain is built from TRBV11-2 and TRBJ2-5, with D perhaps matching TRBD1 (5 bases). V dropped 0 bases and J dropped 5 bases, with 19 bases sitting between them. The V gene's germline CDR1 is SGHAT and CDR2 FQNNGV. CDR3 size: 17 residues. CDR3 loop: CASSLDGALDGRETQYF. For the CDR3, the DNA is TGTGCCAGCAGCTTAGATGGGGCTTTAGATGGGCGTGAGACCCAGTACTTC.

The count of this clone is one. The rearrangement links TRBV28 to TRBJ2-2, with no clear D. CDR3 size: 14 residues. Trimming cost V 0 bases and J 5 bases, with 7 bases left between them. CDR1 and CDR2 from the germline V gene are MDHEN and SYDVKM. This CDR3 is CASSLWGRTGELFF. DNA for the CDR3: TGTGCCAGCAGTTTATGGGGCAGGACCGGGGAGCTGTTTTTT.

This chain joins TRBV19 and TRBJ1-5; D is possibly TRBD1 (5 bases). Germline CDR1 reads LNHDA; CDR2 reads SQIVND (reference sequence). The germline V and J ends were trimmed by 7 bases and 4 bases, with 14 bases remaining between them. The CDR3 sequence is 14 residues long. The CDR3 is CASKLGGPNQPQHF. CDR3 coding DNA: TGTGCCAGTAAGCTGGGGGGTCCTAATCAGCCCCAGCATTTT.

The chain carries TRBV6-5 and TRBJ1-5; 9 bases match TRBD1. CDR1 and CDR2 (germline): MNHEY, SVGAGI. The J segment lost 4 bases and the V segment lost 8 bases, leaving 6 bases of the junction unmatched. The CDR3 extends over 14 amino acids. The CDR3 region has the DNA TGTGCCAGCCGTAGGACAGGGGTAAATCAGCCCCAGCATTTT. As protein: CASRRTGVNQPQHF.

In its sample, this clone was seen once. This chain links TRBV5-4 with TRBJ2-7, with 8 bases fitting TRBD1. This CDR3 has 14 amino acids. Trimming removed 4 bases from V and 1 base from J; junction bases left unmatched: 4. CDR1 and CDR2 (germline): SGHNT, YYREEE (reference sequence). CDR3 residues: CASSRTGTSYEQYF. As DNA, the CDR3 is TGTGCCAGCAGCCGGACAGGGACGTCCTACGAGCAGTACTTC.

The chain carries TRBV7-2 and TRBJ2-3, with TRBD2 identical over 7 bases. The CDR3 is 14 amino acids. The V gene's germline CDR1 is SGHTA and CDR2 FQGNSA. J was trimmed by 5 bases and V by 0 bases; bases with no gene match: 2. The CDR3 loop reads CASSLAAGLDTQYF. The CDR3 DNA follows: TGTGCCAGCAGCTTAGCAGCGGGGTTAGATACGCAGTATTTT.

The J gene is TRBJ1-3, the V gene TRBV5-5; D may be TRBD1 (6 bases). V was clipped by 1 base and J by 0 bases, with 11 bases between them. Germline V lookup: CDR1 SGHKS, CDR2 YYEKEE (reference sequence). There are 16 residues in the CDR3. Here the CDR3 reads CASSLLRGLSGNTIYF. The CDR3 nucleotides read TGTGCCAGCAGCTTGCTCAGGGGCCTCTCTGGAAACACCATATATTTT.

The sample holds one count of this clone. The chain carries TRBV19 and TRBJ2-2; 7 bases are a match to TRBD1. The CDR3 is 15 residues long. V dropped 7 bases and J dropped 3; count of bases not matched to a gene: 8. Germline lookup yields CDR1 LNHDA and CDR2 SQIVND (reference sequence). CDR3 DNA sequence: TGTGCCAGTAAATTTGAGGGGGCGGACACCGGGGAGCTGTTTTTT. Translated: CASKFEGADTGELFF. Variable domain in full (rest from reference TRBV19 and TRBJ2-2): DGGITQSPKYLFRKEGQNVTLSCEQNLNHDAMYWYRQDPGQGLRLIYYSQIVNDFQKGDIAEGYSVSREKKESFPLTVTSAQKNPTAFYLCASKFEGADTGELFFGEGSRLTVL.

The chain has TRBV11-3 and TRBJ1-1; D unclear. The CDR3 sequence is 14 residues long. Germline-derived CDR1 and CDR2 are SGHNT and YENEEA. V lost 11 bases to trimming and J lost 2 bases, with 18 bases between them. CDR3 sequence (DNA): TGTGCCGTCCCCCCCAACAGAACTAACACTGAAGCTTTCTTT. As protein: CAVPPNRTNTEAFF.

The chain combines TRBV15 with TRBJ1-1, with TRBD1 as a possible D gene (5 bases). Between the trimmed V and J ends, which lost 4 bases and 2 bases, there was a span of 11 bases. The CDR3 is 14 amino acids. Germline assignment: CDR1 LNHNV and CDR2 YYDKDF (reference sequence). CDR3 region: CATSTDTGNTEAFF. For the CDR3, the DNA is TGTGCCACCAGCACGGATACAGGTAACACTGAAGCTTTCTTT. The variable domain in full, with the rest retrieved from reference TRBV15 and TRBJ1-1, is DAMVIQNPRYQVTQFGKPVTLSCSQTLNHNVMYWYQQKSSQAPKLLFHYYDKDFNNEADTPDNFQSRRPNTSFCFLDIRSPGLGDTAMYLCATSTDTGNTEAFFGQGTRLTVV.

The chain recombines TRBV19 with TRBJ2-7; 10 bases match TRBD2. This CDR3 is built from 15 residues. CDR1 and CDR2 (germline): LNHDA, SQIVND (reference sequence). J was trimmed by 2 bases and V by 7 bases; bases with no gene match: 8. Here the CDR3 DNA reads TGTGCCAGTACCGCGGGACTAGCGCCGACCTACGAGCAGTACTTC. This encodes CASTAGLAPTYEQYF.

The chain uses TRBV12-5 and TRBJ2-3; 12 bases fit TRBD2. The CDR3 spans 17 residues. Germline-derived CDR1 and CDR2 are LGHNT and FRNRAP. V dropped 3 bases and J dropped 4; count of bases not matched to a gene: 8. CDR3 coding DNA: TGTGCTAGTGGTTTAGATCTAGCGGGGGGGCCTGCAGATACGCAGTATTTT. Amino acid sequence: CASGLDLAGGPADTQYF.

The chain links TRBV24-1 to TRBJ2-4; 10 nucleotides agree with TRBD1. The CDR3 is 13 residues long. V lost 4 bases, J lost 11 bases, and 4 bases stayed unmatched. In germline, CDR1 is KGHDR, CDR2 SFDVKD. DNA for the CDR3: TGTGCCACCAGTGAGGGACAGGGGACAGTTCAGTACTTC. It specifies CATSEGQGTVQYF.

This clone showed up just a few times. The chain carries TRBV5-1 and TRBJ2-1; 10 bases are a match to TRBD2. Unmatched junction bases numbered 6, after V lost 5 bases and J lost 1 base. The CDR3 totals 16 residues. Germline CDR1 and CDR2: SGHRS and YFSETQ. This CDR3 is CASRSSGGSSYNEQFF. The CDR3 nucleotides read TGCGCCAGCAGGTCTAGCGGGGGCTCTTCCTACAATGAGCAGTTCTTC.

This chain connects TRBV30 to TRBJ2-7; D possibly corresponds to TRBD2 (6 bases). This CDR3 contains 16 residues. The V gene lost 1 base and the J gene lost 0 bases, with 16 bases spanning the gap. Germline V gene sequence: CDR1 GTSNPN, CDR2 SVGIG (reference sequence). Here the CDR3 DNA reads TGTGCCTGGAGTGCCCCGGGAGCCATGAGCTCCTACGAGCAGTACTTC. Translating gives CAWSAPGAMSSYEQYF.

CDR3 residues: CASSPSDISYNEQFF. The CDR3 DNA sequence: TGTGCCAGCAGCCCCTCAGACATATCCTACAATGAGCAGTTCTTC. The chain couples TRBV7-3 to TRBJ2-1; D is ambiguous. The CDR3 loop spans 15 amino acids. V was pared by 5 bases and J by 1 base, with 12 bases between. Germline V gives CDR1 SGHTA, CDR2 FQGTGA.